These 30 T cell receptor beta chains originate from one sample sequenced in a study of T-cell reconstitution after alpha-beta-depleted transplantation in children. This sample's TCRbeta library carried unique molecular identifier barcodes. TCRdb independently ran MiXCR on the PCR reads; one entry per CDR3 protein. There are fewer than 350,000 distinct CDR3 sequences in the sample; 10% occur only once, and roughly 7.1% lies in the top ten. This specimen consisted of PBMCs, obtained before TCRalphabeta/CD19-depleted stem cell transplant. Every receptor here comes from a boy younger than two with acute myeloid leukemia, due to receive a stem cell transplant.

This clonotype appeared many times. The rearrangement links TRBV19 to TRBJ1-2; TRBD1 agrees at 8 bases. The CDR3 runs to 15 residues. The germline V gene has CDR1 LNHDA and CDR2 SQIVND (reference sequence). With V trimmed by 4 bases and J by 3 bases, 7 bases remained unmatched. As DNA, the CDR3 is TGTGCCAGTAGTAGAACGGGACAGGACTACTATGGCTACACCTTC. Translated, it gives CASSRTGQDYYGYTF.

The sample holds many counts of this clonotype. V and J are TRBV5-4 and TRBJ1-1; TRBD1 aligns across 10 bases. Germline trimming cut 6 bases from V and 11 bases from J; bases unmatched to any gene: 7. Germline-derived CDR1 and CDR2 are SGHNT and YYREEE (reference sequence). The CDR3 is made up of 12 amino acids. CDR3 nucleotides: TGTGCCAGCACCCGGACAGGGGGTGAGGCTTTCTTT. Residues: CASTRTGGEAFF.

This clonotype was recorded at least ten times. CDR3 coding DNA: TGCAGTGCTAGAGATAGACAGGGGGCCTACGAGCAGTACTTC. Translating it yields CSARDRQGAYEQYF. J is TRBJ2-7 and V is TRBV20-1; the match to TRBD1 covers 9 bases. This CDR3 is 14 amino acids long. The ends lost 0 bases at V and 2 bases at J; junction bases unmatched: 2. CDR1 and CDR2 (germline): DFQATT, SNEGSKA (reference sequence).

Many counts were recorded for this clonotype. The V gene is TRBV10-2, the J gene TRBJ1-1; unclear D gene. Germline CDR1 reads WSHSY; CDR2 reads SAAADI. Trimming stripped 4 bases from V and 0 bases from J, with 9 bases between. The CDR3 consists of 14 residues. Written as DNA, the CDR3 is TGCGCCAGCAGTGGCCAGCTCATGAACACTGAAGCTTTCTTT. Encoded protein: CASSGQLMNTEAFF.

This chain links TRBV11-1 with TRBJ2-6; TRBD1 is a possible D gene (6 bases). The CDR3 loop spans 19 amino acids. V was pared by 8 bases and J by 4 bases, with 27 bases between. CDR1 is SGHAT, CDR2 FQDESV, per germline (reference sequence). CDR3 DNA sequence: TGTGCCAGCCTCTTAAAGCCAGGGACACCTCCGCTCGGGGCCAACGTCCTGACTTTC. Amino acid sequence: CASLLKPGTPPLGANVLTF.

This clonotype occurred many times. The chain links TRBV12-3 or TRBV12-4 to TRBJ2-5; possible D gene TRBD1, 6 bases. This CDR3 region has 15 residues. Between the trimmed V and J ends, which lost 4 bases and 5 bases, there was a span of 17 bases. CDR3 in DNA: TGTGCCAGCAGTTCCGGGACATCCACGGGTGAGACCCAGTACTTC. Translating it yields CASSSGTSTGETQYF.

Many counts were recorded for this clonotype. The chain joins TRBV12-3 or TRBV12-4 to TRBJ1-1; no clear D. V gave up 2 bases and J gave up 4 bases, with 5 bases separating them. This CDR3 has 12 residues. CDR3 region: CASSLRFTEAFF. CDR3 DNA sequence: TGTGCCAGCAGTTTAAGGTTCACTGAAGCTTTCTTT.

CDR3 bases: TGTGCCAGCAGTCCCGACAGGGGGGTTAACACCATATATTTT. The encoded protein is CASSPDRGVNTIYF. The rearrangement uses TRBV12-3 or TRBV12-4 and TRBJ1-3, with 9 bases lining up with TRBD1. This CDR3 is 14 amino acids long. The J segment lost 7 bases and the V segment lost 5 bases, leaving 6 bases of the junction unmatched.

This clonotype was seen at least ten times. The rearrangement joins TRBV11-2 to TRBJ2-5, with unresolved D. The CDR3 covers 15 residues. Trimming left V 1 base short and J 4 bases short, with 13 bases between. The germline gives CDR1 SGHAT, CDR2 FQNNGV. The CDR3 spells CASSLGFGTGETQYF. DNA of the CDR3: TGTGCCAGCAGCTTAGGGTTCGGAACGGGAGAGACCCAGTACTTC.

This clonotype was detected many times. V is TRBV20-1 and J is TRBJ2-1; 8 bases align to TRBD2. Germline V gene lookup returns CDR1 DFQATT and CDR2 SNEGSKA (reference sequence). There are 11 residues in the CDR3. In nucleotides, the CDR3 is TGCCGGGGGGGCGGGTACAATGAGCAGTTCTTC. Translating it yields CRGGGYNEQFF.

This clonotype was seen ten or more times. This chain joins TRBV28 and TRBJ1-5; D gene uncertain. The germline CDR1 and CDR2 sequences are MDHEN and SYDVKM. The CDR3 has 14 amino acids. Trimming pared 3 bases from V and 6 bases from J, leaving 12 bases between. CDR3 loop: CASSLPDWVQPQHF. CDR3 nucleotide sequence: TGTGCCAGCAGTTTGCCTGATTGGGTTCAGCCCCAGCATTTT.

This clonotype was seen repeatedly, ten times or more. The V and J genes are TRBV28 and TRBJ2-1; D perhaps matches TRBD1 (7 bases). Germline CDR1 and CDR2: MDHEN and SYDVKM. CDR3 length: 14 residues. The ends were cut back, 7 bases at V and 8 bases at J, with 18 bases in the middle. CDR3 DNA sequence: TGTGCCAGCACAAACTCTCTCAGGGGGGATGAGCAGTTCTTC. Translated, it gives CASTNSLRGDEQFF.

The chain couples TRBV7-6 to TRBJ2-3; tentative D call: TRBD1 (6 bases). This CDR3 is built from 16 residues. Germline assignment: CDR1 SGHVS and CDR2 FNYEAQ. V was pared by 2 bases and J by 3 bases, with 15 bases between. The CDR3 nucleotides are TGTGCCAGCAGCTTAAATGTGGGGGCGCTGACAGATACGCAGTATTTT. It is translated as CASSLNVGALTDTQYF. The full variable domain, rest sourced from reference TRBV7-6 and TRBJ2-3, is GAGVSQSPRYKVTKRGQDVALRCDPISGHVSLYWYRQALGQGPEFLTYFNYEAQQDKSGLPNDRFSAERPEGSISTLTIQRTEQRDSAMYRCASSLNVGALTDTQYFGPGTRLTVL.

This clonotype was observed at least ten times. This chain links TRBV20-1 with TRBJ1-1; D is uncertain. CDR1 is DFQATT, CDR2 SNEGSKA, per germline (reference sequence). The V and J ends lost 5 bases and 0 bases respectively, with 16 bases between them. The CDR3 length is 15 residues. CDR3 bases: TGCAGTGCTTCCCGGCCTGTACCCGTGAACACTGAAGCTTTCTTT. It codes for CSASRPVPVNTEAFF.

This clonotype was seen a few times. The gene calls are TRBV5-1 and TRBJ2-3; TRBD1 might be the D (6 bases). Trimming pared 4 bases from V and 6 bases from J, leaving 18 bases between. Per germline, CDR1 SGHRS and CDR2 YFSETQ. This CDR3 spans 15 amino acids. This chain's CDR3 is CASSPGSSRGDTQYF. CDR3 nucleotides: TGCGCCAGCAGCCCCGGGTCGTCAAGGGGGGATACGCAGTATTTT.

In this sample, this clonotype turned up many times. The chain recombines TRBV12-3 or TRBV12-4 with TRBJ2-3; D not certain. The CDR3 loop spans 15 amino acids. The germline V and J ends were trimmed by 6 bases and 1 base, with 14 bases remaining between them. This CDR3 reads CASSLSPDGTDTQYF. The CDR3 coding sequence is TGTGCCAGCAGCTTATCTCCGGACGGCACAGATACGCAGTATTTT.

This clonotype showed up many times. This sequence joins TRBV10-3 and TRBJ2-7; D uncertain. The V end was cut by 3 bases, the J end by 0 bases, with 9 bases between. This CDR3 region has 14 residues. Germline loops: CDR1 ENHRY, CDR2 SYGVKD. For the CDR3, the DNA is TGTGCCATCAGTGACAGGTTGAGCTCCTACGAGCAGTACTTC. This sequence encodes CAISDRLSSYEQYF.

The rearrangement uses TRBV12-3 or TRBV12-4 and TRBJ2-1; the D gene is possibly TRBD2 (5 bases). This CDR3 is 17 amino acids long. V lost 3 bases, J lost 0 bases, and 15 bases lay in between. The CDR3 nucleotides read TGTGCCAGCAGTTTGAAACTAGGAACCGGCTCCTACAATGAGCAGTTCTTC. Its translation is CASSLKLGTGSYNEQFF.

This clonotype was counted ten times or more. The chain recombines TRBV11-2 with TRBJ1-5; 12 bases line up with TRBD1. Per germline, CDR1 SGHAT and CDR2 FQNNGV. Losses at the gene ends were 5 bases for V and 4 bases for J; bases not matched to a gene: 6. The CDR3 spans 16 residues. CDR3 sequence reads: CASSPGTGGENQPQHF. In DNA form, the CDR3 reads TGTGCCAGCAGCCCTGGGACAGGGGGCGAGAATCAGCCCCAGCATTTT.

This clonotype was picked up many times. The chain carries TRBV11-1 and TRBJ2-1; possible D gene TRBD2, 6 bases. V was pared by 2 bases and J by 4 bases, with 21 bases between. This CDR3 contains 18 residues. From germline, CDR1 is SGHAT and CDR2 FQDESV (reference sequence). CDR3 sequence reads: CASSLSPRRGSRYNEQFF. The DNA of the CDR3 is TGTGCCAGCAGCTTATCCCCAAGACGGGGGAGCAGGTACAATGAGCAGTTCTTC.

The V gene is TRBV29-1, the J gene TRBJ2-3; D is possibly TRBD1 (6 bases). The CDR3 totals 14 residues. V gave up 2 bases and J gave up 12 bases, with 21 bases separating them. Germline values: CDR1 SQVTM, CDR2 ANQGSEA. For the CDR3, the DNA is TGCAGCGTTGAACACCCACAGGGCCCGAAATATCAGTATTTT. Its translation is CSVEHPQGPKYQYF.

This clonotype was counted many times. The chain uses TRBV5-1 and TRBJ2-3, with 10 nucleotides matching TRBD2. Germline V gene lookup returns CDR1 SGHRS and CDR2 YFSETQ. The CDR3 has 15 amino acids. J lost 4 bases, V lost 5 bases, and 7 bases had no gene match. CDR3 nucleotides: TGCGCCAGCAGTTTGAGACTAGCGGGCGCAGATACGCAGTATTTT. Amino acid sequence: CASSLRLAGADTQYF. Drawing the rest from reference TRBV5-1 and TRBJ2-3, the complete variable domain is KAGVTQTPRYLIKTRGQQVTLSCSPISGHRSVSWYQQTPGQGLQFLFEYFSETQRNKGNFPGRFSGRQFSNSRSEMNVSTLELGDSALYLCASSLRLAGADTQYFGPGTRLTVL.

This rearrangement joins TRBV20-1 to TRBJ1-6, with D possibly TRBD1 on 5 matching bases. Germline CDR1 reads DFQATT; CDR2 reads SNEGSKA (reference sequence). The CDR3 totals 16 residues. V lost 3 bases, J lost 0 bases, and 12 bases lay in between. CDR3 nucleotides: TGCAGTGCTAGGGGTCGGGGGAGCTCCTATAATTCACCCCTCCACTTT. This gives the protein CSARGRGSSYNSPLHF.

The chain couples TRBV15 to TRBJ1-5; perhaps TRBD1 as D (6 bases). Germline values: CDR1 LNHNV, CDR2 YYDKDF (reference sequence). The V end lost 0 bases, the J end lost 5 bases, and 14 bases lay between the germline ends. The CDR3 is 16 residues long. CDR3 protein: CATSRDRTGIDQPQHF. Here the CDR3 DNA reads TGTGCCACCAGCAGAGATCGTACAGGGATCGATCAGCCCCAGCATTTT.

The chain employs TRBV7-9 and TRBJ1-4, with TRBD1 matching 7 bases. Germline CDR1 and CDR2: SEHNR and FQNEAQ (reference sequence). The ends lost 3 bases at V and 5 bases at J; junction bases unmatched: 3. This CDR3 is built from 14 residues. The CDR3 DNA is TGTGCCAGCAGCTTTTGGACAGGAAATGAAAAACTGTTTTTT. The encoded protein is CASSFWTGNEKLFF.

This clonotype occurred many times. This sequence joins TRBV29-1 and TRBJ2-1, with a possible D match to TRBD2 (5 bases). This CDR3 is built from 16 residues. The germline gives CDR1 SQVTM, CDR2 ANQGSEA. The V and J ends lost 5 bases and 0 bases respectively, with 17 bases between them. CDR3 region: CSVHLVALSSYNEQFF. CDR3 sequence (DNA): TGCAGCGTTCACCTAGTAGCGTTGAGCTCCTACAATGAGCAGTTCTTC.

This clonotype has at least ten counts. This CDR3 is CASSSLTSGGPPSTDTQYF. The CDR3 DNA follows: TGTGCCAGCAGTTCGCTGACTAGCGGGGGGCCACCTAGCACAGATACGCAGTATTTT. The V gene is TRBV6-5, the J gene TRBJ2-3; 13 nucleotides align to TRBD2. Trimming cost V 4 bases and J 0 bases; bases outside gene matches: 10. Germline V gives CDR1 MNHEY, CDR2 SVGAGI. The CDR3 runs to 19 residues.

This clonotype was picked up many times. V and J are TRBV29-1 and TRBJ1-4; unclear D gene. The CDR3 is made up of 14 amino acids. V lost 4 bases, J lost 8 bases, and 17 bases lay in between. Germline V CDR1 and CDR2: SQVTM, ANQGSEA. CDR3 sequence reads: CSVAPGLRREKLFF. The CDR3 DNA follows: TGCAGCGTTGCCCCGGGTCTACGTCGGGAAAAACTGTTTTTT.

Remarks on this clonotype: A much larger clone lies a single base off, so this may be a read error. J is TRBJ1-3 and V is TRBV12-3 or TRBV12-4; unclear D gene. V lost 7 bases to trimming and J lost 15 bases, with 28 bases between them. This CDR3 contains 15 residues. The CDR3, as DNA: TGTGCCAGCACCCCGATAGGTTTCTCTGGAAACATCACATATTTT. This encodes CASTPIGFSGNITYF.

This chain joins TRBV7-8 and TRBJ2-1; D call uncertain. The V end was cut by 5 bases, the J end by 4 bases, with 15 bases between. The CDR3 is made up of 15 amino acids. Looked up from germline, CDR1 is SGHVS and CDR2 is FQNEAQ. The CDR3 coding sequence is TGTGCCAGCAGCAGAGATCCTATCCCGTACAATGAGCAGTTCTTC. Its protein product is CASSRDPIPYNEQFF.